This T cell receptor (beta chain) stems from a study of OX40 agonist ivuxolimab in advanced cancers. Whole-study results and caveats: Researchers did not determine the expanded peripheral T cells' antigen specificity.

Assay used: immunoSEQ multiplex PCR; TCRdb lists only in-frame clones, some missing. There are around 53,000 clones in the sample; about 85% occur only once, and under 3.5% lies in the top ten. This CDR3 has 13 amino acids. The V segment lost 3 bases and the J segment 4 bases; nucleotides outside the gene matches: 5. Germline V gives CDR1 GTSNPN, CDR2 SVGIG (reference sequence). As for this clone: The antigen is not known. In the same sample, other DNA sequences code for this CDR3.

The sequence was collected from an adult with an advanced solid tumor such as melanoma, head and neck, liver or kidney cancer. The sample was CD4+ or CD8+ T cells sorted from blood, taken in a trial of the OX40 agonist ivuxolimab. The chain combines TRBV30 with TRBJ1-1; 7 nucleotides match TRBD1. CDR3 sequence reads: CAWSRQGGTEAFF. CDR3 nucleotides: TGTGCCTGGAGCAGACAGGGAGGCACTGAAGCTTTCTTT. The whole variable domain, remainder taken from reference TRBV30 and TRBJ1-1, is SQTIHQWPATLVQPVGSPLSLECTVEGTSNPNLYWYRQAAGRGLQLLFYSVGIGQISSEVPQNLSASRPQDRQFILSSKKLLLSDSGFYLCAWSRQGGTEAFFGQGTRLTVV.